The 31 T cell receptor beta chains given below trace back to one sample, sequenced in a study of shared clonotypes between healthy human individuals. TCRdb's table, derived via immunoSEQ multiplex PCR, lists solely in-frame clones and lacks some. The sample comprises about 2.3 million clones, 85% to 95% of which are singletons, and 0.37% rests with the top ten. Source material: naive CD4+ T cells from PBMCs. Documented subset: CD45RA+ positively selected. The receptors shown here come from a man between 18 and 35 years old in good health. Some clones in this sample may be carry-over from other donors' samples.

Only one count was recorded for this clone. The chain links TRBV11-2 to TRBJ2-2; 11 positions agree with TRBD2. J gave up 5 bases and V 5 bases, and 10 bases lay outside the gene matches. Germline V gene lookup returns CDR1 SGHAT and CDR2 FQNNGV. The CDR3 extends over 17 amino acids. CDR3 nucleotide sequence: TGTGCCAGCAGCGAAGGACCGACTAGCGGGAATACCGGGGAGCTGTTTTTT. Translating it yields CASSEGPTSGNTGELFF.

CDR3 sequence (DNA): TGCGCCAGCAGTACTACGGGACTAGCGGGATTCCCTGGTAATGAGCAGTTCTTC. It translates to CASSTTGLAGFPGNEQFF. The rearrangement uses TRBV5-1 and TRBJ2-1; TRBD2 matches 13 bases. The CDR3 consists of 18 residues. Unmatched junction bases numbered 15, after V lost 5 bases and J lost 7 bases. Germline V gene sequence: CDR1 SGHRS, CDR2 YFSETQ. Full variable domain (outside the CDR3, taken from reference TRBV5-1 and TRBJ2-1): KAGVTQTPRYLIKTRGQQVTLSCSPISGHRSVSWYQQTPGQGLQFLFEYFSETQRNKGNFPGRFSGRQFSNSRSEMNVSTLELGDSALYLCASSTTGLAGFPGNEQFFGPGTRLTVL.

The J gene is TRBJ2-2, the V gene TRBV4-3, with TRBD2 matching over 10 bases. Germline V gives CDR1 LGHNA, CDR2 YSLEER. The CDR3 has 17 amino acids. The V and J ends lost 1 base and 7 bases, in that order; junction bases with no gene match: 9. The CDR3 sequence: CASSQVGAGGRGGELFF. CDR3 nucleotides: TGCGCCAGCAGCCAAGTGGGAGCGGGAGGGAGAGGCGGGGAGCTGTTTTTT.

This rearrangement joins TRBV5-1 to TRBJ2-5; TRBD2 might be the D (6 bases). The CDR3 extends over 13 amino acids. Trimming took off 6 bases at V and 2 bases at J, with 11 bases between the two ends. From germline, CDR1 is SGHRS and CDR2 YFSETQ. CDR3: CASNSGTQETQYF. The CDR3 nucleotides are TGCGCCAGCAATTCGGGGACTCAAGAGACCCAGTACTTC.

CDR3 DNA: TGTGCCAGCAGTTTCCACCGGGGTGCTGGGGCCGGACTATTTGGCTACACCTTC. Its translation is CASSFHRGAGAGLFGYTF. V and J are TRBV27 and TRBJ1-2; tentative D call: TRBD1 (5 bases). V lost 3 bases, J lost 7 bases, and 27 bases lay in between. This CDR3 comprises 18 residues. Germline CDR1 reads MNHEY; CDR2 reads SMNVEV (reference sequence).

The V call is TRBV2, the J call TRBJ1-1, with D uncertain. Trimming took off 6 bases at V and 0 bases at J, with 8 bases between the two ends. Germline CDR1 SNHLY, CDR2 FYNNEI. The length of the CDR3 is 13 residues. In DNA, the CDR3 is TGTGCCAGCAGGGGATATATGAACACTGAAGCTTTCTTT. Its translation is CASRGYMNTEAFF.

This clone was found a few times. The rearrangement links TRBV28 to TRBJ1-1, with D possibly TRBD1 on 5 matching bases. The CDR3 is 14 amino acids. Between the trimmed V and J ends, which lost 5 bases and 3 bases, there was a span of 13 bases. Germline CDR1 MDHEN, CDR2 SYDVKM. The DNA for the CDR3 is TGTGCCAGCAGTCCGACAGAGGGGTACACTGAAGCTTTCTTT. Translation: CASSPTEGYTEAFF.

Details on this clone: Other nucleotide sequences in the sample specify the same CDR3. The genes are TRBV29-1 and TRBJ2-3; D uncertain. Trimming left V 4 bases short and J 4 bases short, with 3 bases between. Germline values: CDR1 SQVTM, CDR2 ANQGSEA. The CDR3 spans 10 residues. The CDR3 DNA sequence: TGCAGCGTTGGACCAGATACGCAGTATTTT. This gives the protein CSVGPDTQYF.

CDR3 in amino acids: CASSLFEGTEAFF. DNA for the CDR3: TGTGCCAGCAGCTTGTTCGAGGGCACTGAAGCTTTCTTT. This chain joins TRBV7-9 and TRBJ1-1, with no clear D. The CDR3 covers 13 residues. CDR1 is SEHNR and CDR2 is FQNEAQ in the germline V gene (reference sequence). Trimming cost V 3 bases and J 4 bases, with 9 bases left between them.

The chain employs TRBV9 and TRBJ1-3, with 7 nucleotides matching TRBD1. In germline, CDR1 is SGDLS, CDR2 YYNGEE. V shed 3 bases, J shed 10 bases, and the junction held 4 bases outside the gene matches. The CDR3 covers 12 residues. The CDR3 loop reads CASSAAQGTIYF. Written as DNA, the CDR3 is TGTGCCAGCAGCGCCGCACAGGGGACCATATATTTT.

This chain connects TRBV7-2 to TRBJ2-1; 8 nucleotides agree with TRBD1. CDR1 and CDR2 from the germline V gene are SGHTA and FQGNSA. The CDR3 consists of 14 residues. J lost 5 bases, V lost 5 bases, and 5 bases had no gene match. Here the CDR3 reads CASSPQTGDNEQFF. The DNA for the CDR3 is TGTGCCAGCAGCCCCCAGACAGGGGACAATGAGCAGTTCTTC.

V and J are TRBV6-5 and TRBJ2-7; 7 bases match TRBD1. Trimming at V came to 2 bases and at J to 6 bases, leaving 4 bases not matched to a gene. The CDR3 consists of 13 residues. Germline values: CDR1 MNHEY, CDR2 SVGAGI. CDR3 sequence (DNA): TGTGCCAGCAGTTACGTGGGACAGATCGAGCAGTACTTC. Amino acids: CASSYVGQIEQYF.

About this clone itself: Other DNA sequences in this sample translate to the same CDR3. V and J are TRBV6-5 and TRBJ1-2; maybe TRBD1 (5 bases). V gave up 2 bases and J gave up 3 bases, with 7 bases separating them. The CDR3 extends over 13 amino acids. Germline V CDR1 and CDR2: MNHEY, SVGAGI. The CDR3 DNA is TGTGCCAGCAGTTACCTGGGGGACTATGGCTACACCTTC. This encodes CASSYLGDYGYTF.

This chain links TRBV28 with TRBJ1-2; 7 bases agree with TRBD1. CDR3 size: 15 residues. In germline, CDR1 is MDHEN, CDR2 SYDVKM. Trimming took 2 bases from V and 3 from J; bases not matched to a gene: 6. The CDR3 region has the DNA TGTGCCAGCAGTTTACTTATGGGGACAGACTATGGCTACACCTTC. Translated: CASSLLMGTDYGYTF.

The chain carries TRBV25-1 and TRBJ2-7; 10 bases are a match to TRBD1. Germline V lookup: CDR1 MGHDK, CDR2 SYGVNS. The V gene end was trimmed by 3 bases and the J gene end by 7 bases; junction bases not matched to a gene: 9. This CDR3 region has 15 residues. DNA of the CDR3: TGTGCCAGCAGTGACTTCGACAGGGGGCGCGGTGAGCAGTACTTC. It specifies CASSDFDRGRGEQYF.

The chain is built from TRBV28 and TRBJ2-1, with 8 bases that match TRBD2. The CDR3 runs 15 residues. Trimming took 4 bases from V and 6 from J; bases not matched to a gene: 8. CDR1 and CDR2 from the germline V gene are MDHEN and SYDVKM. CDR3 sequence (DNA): TGTGCCAGCAGTTCGGGGACGGGAGGGCCCAATGAGCAGTTCTTC. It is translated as CASSSGTGGPNEQFF. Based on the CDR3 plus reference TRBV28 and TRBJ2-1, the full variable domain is DVKVTQSSRYLVKRTGEKVFLECVQDMDHENMFWYRQDPGLGLRLIYFSYDVKMKEKGDIPEGYSVSREKKERFSLILESASTNQTSMYLCASSSGTGGPNEQFFGPGTRLTVL.

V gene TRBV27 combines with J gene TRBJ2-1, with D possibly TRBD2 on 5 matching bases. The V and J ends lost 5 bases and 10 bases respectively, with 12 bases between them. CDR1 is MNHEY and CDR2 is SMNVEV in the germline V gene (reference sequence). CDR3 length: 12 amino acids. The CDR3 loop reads CASSPITGEQFF. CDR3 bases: TGTGCCAGCAGTCCAATCACGGGAGAGCAGTTCTTC.

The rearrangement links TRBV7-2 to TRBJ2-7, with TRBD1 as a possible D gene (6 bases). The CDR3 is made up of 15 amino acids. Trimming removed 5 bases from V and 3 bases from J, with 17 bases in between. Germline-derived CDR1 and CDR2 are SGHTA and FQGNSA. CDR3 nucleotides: TGTGCCAGCAGCCTAAGTGGTGGGGGACACTACGAGCAGTACTTC. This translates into CASSLSGGGHYEQYF.

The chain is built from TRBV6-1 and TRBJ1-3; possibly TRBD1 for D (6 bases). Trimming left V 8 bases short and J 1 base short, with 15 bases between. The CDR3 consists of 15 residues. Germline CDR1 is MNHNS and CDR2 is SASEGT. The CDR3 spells CASQPRGKSGNTIYF. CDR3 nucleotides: TGTGCCAGCCAACCCAGGGGTAAATCTGGAAACACCATATATTTT.

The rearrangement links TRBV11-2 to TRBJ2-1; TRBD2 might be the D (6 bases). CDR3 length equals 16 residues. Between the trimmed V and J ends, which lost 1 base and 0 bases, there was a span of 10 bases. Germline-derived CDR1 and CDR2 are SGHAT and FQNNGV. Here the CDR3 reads CASSLGTSSSYNEQFF. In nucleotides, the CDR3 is TGTGCCAGCAGCTTAGGCACTAGCAGCTCCTACAATGAGCAGTTCTTC. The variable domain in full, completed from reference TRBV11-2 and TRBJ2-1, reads EAGVAQSPRYKIIEKRQSVAFWCNPISGHATLYWYQQILGQGPKLLIQFQNNGVVDDSQLPKDRFSAERLKGVDSTLKIQPAKLEDSAVYLCASSLGTSSSYNEQFFGPGTRLTVL.

CDR3: CAISVGQTEAFF. The CDR3 coding sequence is TGTGCCATCAGTGTCGGACAGACTGAAGCTTTCTTT. The V call is TRBV10-3, the J call TRBJ1-1; weak D call: TRBD1 (6 bases). V was cut by 4 bases and J by 5 bases, with 8 bases left in between. The CDR3 is 12 residues long. CDR1 and CDR2 (germline): ENHRY, SYGVKD.

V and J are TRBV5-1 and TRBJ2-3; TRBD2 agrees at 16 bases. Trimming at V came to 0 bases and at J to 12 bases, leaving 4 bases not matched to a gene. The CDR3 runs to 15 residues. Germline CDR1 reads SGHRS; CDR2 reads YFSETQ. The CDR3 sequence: CASSLDGTSGRVQYF. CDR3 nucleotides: TGCGCCAGCAGCTTGGATGGGACTAGCGGGAGGGTTCAGTATTTT. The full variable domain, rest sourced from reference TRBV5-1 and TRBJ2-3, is KAGVTQTPRYLIKTRGQQVTLSCSPISGHRSVSWYQQTPGQGLQFLFEYFSETQRNKGNFPGRFSGRQFSNSRSEMNVSTLELGDSALYLCASSLDGTSGRVQYFGPGTRLTVL.

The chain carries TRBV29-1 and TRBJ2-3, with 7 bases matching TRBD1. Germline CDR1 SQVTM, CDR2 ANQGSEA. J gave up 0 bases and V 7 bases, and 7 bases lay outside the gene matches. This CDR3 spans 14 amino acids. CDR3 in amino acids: CSATPQGSTDTQYF. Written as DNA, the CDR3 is TGCAGCGCTACACCACAGGGGAGCACAGATACGCAGTATTTT.

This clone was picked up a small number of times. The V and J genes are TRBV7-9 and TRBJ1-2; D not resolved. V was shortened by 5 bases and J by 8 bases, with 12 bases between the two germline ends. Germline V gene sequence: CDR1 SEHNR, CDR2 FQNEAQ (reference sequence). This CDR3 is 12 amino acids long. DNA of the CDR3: TGTGCCAGCAGCCCAAGCTTCTCCGGCTACACCTTC. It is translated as CASSPSFSGYTF.

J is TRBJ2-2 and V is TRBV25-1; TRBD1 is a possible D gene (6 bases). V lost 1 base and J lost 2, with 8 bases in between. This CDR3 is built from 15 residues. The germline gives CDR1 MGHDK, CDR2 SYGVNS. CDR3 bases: TGTGCCAGCAGTGAATCAGGGGTTAACACCGGGGAGCTGTTTTTT. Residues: CASSESGVNTGELFF.

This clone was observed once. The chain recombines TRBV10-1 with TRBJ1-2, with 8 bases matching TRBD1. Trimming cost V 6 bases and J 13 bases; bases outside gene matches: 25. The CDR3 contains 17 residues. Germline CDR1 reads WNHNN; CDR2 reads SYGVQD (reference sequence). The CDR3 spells CASRPFSEDRDNISSTF. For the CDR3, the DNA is TGCGCCAGCAGACCGTTTTCTGAGGACAGGGACAACATTTCGAGCACCTTC.

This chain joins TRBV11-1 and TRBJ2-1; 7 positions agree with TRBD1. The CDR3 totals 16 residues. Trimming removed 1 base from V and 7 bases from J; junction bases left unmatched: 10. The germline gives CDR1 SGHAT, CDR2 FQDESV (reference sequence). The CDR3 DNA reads TGTGCCAGCAGCTTAGGGGAGACAGGGCCCATGAATGAGCAGTTCTTC. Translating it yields CASSLGETGPMNEQFF.

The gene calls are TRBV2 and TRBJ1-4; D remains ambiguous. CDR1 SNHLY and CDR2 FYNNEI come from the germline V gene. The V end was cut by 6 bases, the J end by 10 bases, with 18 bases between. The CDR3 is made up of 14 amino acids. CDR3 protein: CASRDPLTTGKLFF. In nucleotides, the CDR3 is TGTGCCAGCAGGGACCCCCTAACCACTGGAAAACTGTTTTTT.

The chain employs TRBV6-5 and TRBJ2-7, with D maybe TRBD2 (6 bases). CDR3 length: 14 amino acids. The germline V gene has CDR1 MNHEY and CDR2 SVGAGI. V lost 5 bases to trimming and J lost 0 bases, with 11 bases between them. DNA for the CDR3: TGTGCCAGCAGTGCGCCGGGGGTCTCCTACGAGCAGTACTTC. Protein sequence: CASSAPGVSYEQYF.

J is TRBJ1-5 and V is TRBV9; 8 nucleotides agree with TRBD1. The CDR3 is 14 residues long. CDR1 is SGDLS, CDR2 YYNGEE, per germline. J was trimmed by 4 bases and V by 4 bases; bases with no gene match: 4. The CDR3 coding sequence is TGTGCCAGCAGCCGGACAGGGACAAATCAGCCCCAGCATTTT. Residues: CASSRTGTNQPQHF.

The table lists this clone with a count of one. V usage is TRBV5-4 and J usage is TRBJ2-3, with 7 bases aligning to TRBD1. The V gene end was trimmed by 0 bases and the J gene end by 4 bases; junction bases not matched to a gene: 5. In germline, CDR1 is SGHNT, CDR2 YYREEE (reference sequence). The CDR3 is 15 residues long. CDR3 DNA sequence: TGTGCCAGCAGCTTGGCACAGGGGATCGCAGATACGCAGTATTTT. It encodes CASSLAQGIADTQYF.